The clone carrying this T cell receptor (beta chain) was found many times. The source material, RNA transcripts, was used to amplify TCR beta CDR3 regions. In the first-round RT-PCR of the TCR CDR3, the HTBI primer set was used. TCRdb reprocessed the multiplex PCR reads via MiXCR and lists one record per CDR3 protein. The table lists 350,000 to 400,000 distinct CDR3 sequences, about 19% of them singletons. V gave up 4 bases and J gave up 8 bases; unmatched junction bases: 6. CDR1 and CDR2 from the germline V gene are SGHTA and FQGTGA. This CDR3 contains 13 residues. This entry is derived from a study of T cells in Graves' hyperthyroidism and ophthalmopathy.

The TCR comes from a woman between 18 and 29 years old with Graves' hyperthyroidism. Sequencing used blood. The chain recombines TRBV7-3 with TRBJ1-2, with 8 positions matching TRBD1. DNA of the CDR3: TGTGCCAGCAGCTCCGGACAGGGTAGCGGCTACACCTTC. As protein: CASSSGQGSGYTF.